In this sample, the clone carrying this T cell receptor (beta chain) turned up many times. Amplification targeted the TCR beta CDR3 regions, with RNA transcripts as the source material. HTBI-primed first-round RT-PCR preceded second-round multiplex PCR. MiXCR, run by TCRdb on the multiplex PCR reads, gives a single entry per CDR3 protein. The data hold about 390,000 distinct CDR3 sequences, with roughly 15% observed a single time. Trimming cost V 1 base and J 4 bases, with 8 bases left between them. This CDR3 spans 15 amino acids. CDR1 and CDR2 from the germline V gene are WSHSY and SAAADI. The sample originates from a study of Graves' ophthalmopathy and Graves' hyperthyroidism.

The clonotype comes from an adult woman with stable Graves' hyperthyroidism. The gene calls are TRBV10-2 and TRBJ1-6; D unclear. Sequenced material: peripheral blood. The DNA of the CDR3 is TGCGCCAGCAGTGAGTTTGCTGGATATAATTCACCCCTCCACTTT. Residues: CASSEFAGYNSPLHF.